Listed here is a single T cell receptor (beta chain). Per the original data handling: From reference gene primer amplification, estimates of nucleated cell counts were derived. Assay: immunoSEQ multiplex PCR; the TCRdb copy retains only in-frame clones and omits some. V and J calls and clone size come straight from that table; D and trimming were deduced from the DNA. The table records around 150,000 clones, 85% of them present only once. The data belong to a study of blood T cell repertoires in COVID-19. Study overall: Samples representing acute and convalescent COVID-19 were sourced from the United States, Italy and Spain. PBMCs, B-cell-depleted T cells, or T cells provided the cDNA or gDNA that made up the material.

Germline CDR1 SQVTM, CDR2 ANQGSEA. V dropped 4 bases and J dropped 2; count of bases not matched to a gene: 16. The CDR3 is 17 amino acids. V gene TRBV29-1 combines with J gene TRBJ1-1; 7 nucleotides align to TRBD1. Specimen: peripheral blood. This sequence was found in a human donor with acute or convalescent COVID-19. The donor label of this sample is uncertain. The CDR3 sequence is CSVGGTRTGAHNTEAFF. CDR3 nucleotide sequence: TGCAGCGTTGGAGGGACCCGAACAGGGGCCCATAACACTGAAGCTTTCTTT. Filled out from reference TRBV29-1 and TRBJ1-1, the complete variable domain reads SAVISQKPSRDICQRGTSLTIQCQVDSQVTMMFWYRQQPGQSLTLIATANQGSEATYESGFVIDKFPISRPNLTFSTLTVSNMSPEDSSIYLCSVGGTRTGAHNTEAFFGQGTRLTVV.